The next 10 T cell receptor beta chains were all read from a single sample in a study of T cell responses to AZD1222 COVID-19 vaccine listed by TCRdb under 2021. Interpreted using the paper, the time point label stands for: about 28 days (+/-7) after the second vaccine dose. Library creation used the immunoSEQ multiplex PCR assay. TCRdb took this table from immuneACCESS and kept in-frame rearrangements with V and J called. Such tables lack part of the clones; where checked against another copy, unresolved V genes explain under half of the gap, and the rest is unexplained. The sample table contains tens of thousands of clones; only one count was recorded for around 87% of them. The ten largest make up less than 20% of the sample. The specimen comprised peripheral blood, sampled 28 days after the second AZD1222 dose. Source of these receptors: an adult who received the AZD1222 COVID-19 vaccine.

This rearrangement joins TRBV2 to TRBJ1-5; possible D gene TRBD1, 6 bases. The germline gives CDR1 SNHLY, CDR2 FYNNEI. V was cut by 6 bases and J by 3 bases, with 21 bases left in between. This CDR3 is 17 amino acids long. CDR3 DNA: TGTGCCAGCAGCGACGAACAGGGCCACTTTTACAATCAGCCCCAGCATTTT. Translated: CASSDEQGHFYNQPQHF.

The chain uses TRBV10-3 and TRBJ1-1, with D possibly TRBD1 on 5 matching bases. V lost 3 bases and J 9 bases, leaving 11 bases between the germline ends. The CDR3 consists of 12 residues. Germline values: CDR1 ENHRY, CDR2 SYGVKD. For the CDR3, the DNA is TGTGCCATCAGTGACGCCAGGGAGAAAGCTTTCTTT. Its translation is CAISDAREKAFF.

V is TRBV6-6 and J is TRBJ2-2; 12 nucleotides agree with TRBD2. The germline gives CDR1 MNHNY, CDR2 SVGAGI (reference sequence). There are 15 residues in the CDR3. V lost 6 bases and J lost 4; bases outside the gene matches: 3. This CDR3 is CASRLTSGSTGELFF. In nucleotides, the CDR3 is TGTGCCAGCAGGCTGACTAGCGGGAGCACCGGGGAGCTGTTTTTT.

This clone was found a few times. The genes are TRBV28 and TRBJ2-1; tentative D call: TRBD2 (7 bases). This CDR3 is built from 17 residues. V lost 6 bases, J lost 0 bases, and 18 bases lay in between. Germline loops: CDR1 MDHEN, CDR2 SYDVKM. The CDR3, as DNA: TGTGCCAGCAGCCCTCGAGGGGGGGCCACCTCCTACAATGAGCAGTTCTTC. Residues: CASSPRGGATSYNEQFF.

The rearrangement uses TRBV19 and TRBJ2-3; no definite D call. The V end lost 3 bases, the J end lost 1 base, and 5 bases lay between the germline ends. The CDR3 length is 13 residues. The V gene's germline CDR1 is LNHDA and CDR2 SQIVND (reference sequence). DNA of the CDR3: TGTGCCAGTAGTATCACTGGCACAGATACGCAGTATTTT. Its translation is CASSITGTDTQYF. The complete variable domain, with remaining parts taken from reference TRBV19 and TRBJ2-3, reads DGGITQSPKYLFRKEGQNVTLSCEQNLNHDAMYWYRQDPGQGLRLIYYSQIVNDFQKGDIAEGYSVSREKKESFPLTVTSAQKNPTAFYLCASSITGTDTQYFGPGTRLTVL.

The J gene is TRBJ1-5, the V gene TRBV18; D may be TRBD1 (5 bases). CDR1 is KGHSH, CDR2 LQKENI, per germline. This CDR3 is built from 16 residues. Trimming took 1 base from V and 6 from J, leaving 16 bases between them. CDR3 protein: CASSPQALRGSQPQHF. In DNA, the CDR3 is TGTGCCAGCTCACCACAGGCCTTAAGGGGTAGTCAGCCCCAGCATTTT.

The chain carries TRBV29-1 and TRBJ2-4; D is tentatively TRBD1 or TRBD2 (5 bases each). This CDR3 contains 11 residues. The germline V gene has CDR1 SQVTM and CDR2 ANQGSEA. V was pared by 3 bases and J by 8 bases, with 8 bases between. The CDR3 loop reads CSVEGPDIQYF. Written as DNA, the CDR3 is TGCAGCGTTGAGGGACCTGACATTCAGTACTTC.

This chain joins TRBV20-1 and TRBJ2-1, with no clear D. Germline lookup yields CDR1 DFQATT and CDR2 SNEGSKA (reference sequence). This CDR3 has 11 amino acids. Trimming left V 7 bases short and J 4 bases short, with 8 bases between. The CDR3 protein is CSVDLYNEQFF. DNA for the CDR3: TGCAGTGTAGATCTGTACAATGAGCAGTTCTTC.

There are a few counts of this clone. The chain couples TRBV1 to TRBJ2-7; the table's D call, TRBD2, was not checked against the DNA. TRBV1 counts as a pseudogene. The CDR3 has 15 residues. CDR3 sequence (DNA): TGCACCAGACCCCAGCGGCAAACGATCGAGTACGAGCAGTACTTC. Encoded protein: CTRPQRQTIEYEQYF.

This chain's CDR3 is CASRDGQGINQPQHF. CDR3 nucleotide sequence: TGTGCCAGTAGGGACGGACAGGGCATCAATCAGCCCCAGCATTTT. The chain couples TRBV19 to TRBJ1-5, with 8 bases aligning to TRBD1. After removal of 6 bases from V and 3 bases from J, the junction contained 7 bases not matched to a gene. The germline gives CDR1 LNHDA, CDR2 SQIVND (reference sequence). CDR3 length: 15 residues.